The rows below give T cell receptor beta chains drawn from one sample of a study of early T cells in non-severe SARS-CoV-2 infection. TCRdb used MiXCR to reprocess the 5' RACE reads, holding one entry per CDR3 protein. The sample consists of tens of thousands of distinct CDR3 sequences, approximately 4.6% of them appearing once. Specimen: whole blood. All receptors derive from an adult who was a healthcare worker with PCR-confirmed SARS-CoV-2 infection or an uninfected control (not recorded which). Each CDR3 is given with its conserved first and last residue. A D gene is named only where the DNA matches it firmly. For some rows the clone size is stated as once, few or many, or as a class when expanded; others skip it.

abundance	d_gene	v_gene	j_gene	len	CDR3nt	CDR3aa
few	-	TRBV7-9	TRBJ1-2	13	TGTGCCAGCAGCTTTGGGCAGAACTATGGCTACACCTTC	CASSFGQNYGYTF
many	-	TRBV7-2	TRBJ1-2	13	TGTGCCAGCAGGAAGGACGGCCGGGAAGGCTACACCTTC	CASRKDGREGYTF
-	-	TRBV4-1	TRBJ1-5	15	TGCGCCAGCAGCCAAGCCGACAGAAGGGGTCAGCCCCAGCATTTT	CASSQADRRGQPQHF
many	-	TRBV6-2/TRBV6-3	TRBJ1-2	13	TGTGCCAGCAGCATCGGACTTAACTATGGCTACACCTTC	CASSIGLNYGYTF
many	-	TRBV4-3	TRBJ1-1	13	TGCGCCAGCAGCCAAGATCAGGGCGGTGAAGCTTTCTTT	CASSQDQGGEAFF
many	-	TRBV20-1	TRBJ1-2	9	TGCAGTGCTAGTGTGGGCTACACCTTC	CSASVGYTF
-	TRBD1	TRBV14	TRBJ2-5	15	TGTGCCAGCAGCCAAGGGAGACAGGGGTCAGAGACCCAGTACTTC	CASSQGRQGSETQYF
-	-	TRBV7-6	TRBJ2-7	16	TGTGCCAGCAGCCCATCGAGGGGGTATGGAGGCTACGAGCAGTACTTC	CASSPSRGYGGYEQYF
few	-	TRBV9	TRBJ2-5	14	TGTGCCAGCAGCGTAGAGGGGTCCCGGGGGACCCAGTACTTC	CASSVEGSRGTQYF
many	-	TRBV10-3	TRBJ2-6	13	TGTGCCTCGAGAGTTACGGGGGCCAACGTCCTGACTTTC	CASRVTGANVLTF
many	-	TRBV7-2	TRBJ1-1	16	TGTGCCAGCAGCTTAGCAGTTCGGGGGCAGGGCACTGAAGCTTTCTTT	CASSLAVRGQGTEAFF
medium-sized	TRBD2	TRBV6-4	TRBJ2-3	16	TGTGCCAGCAGTCGACTAGCGGGGGAGCCTGGAGATACGCAGTATTTT	CASSRLAGEPGDTQYF
many	-	TRBV9	TRBJ1-4	13	TGTGCCAGCAGGGGGGACGGCAATGAAAAACTGTTTTTT	CASRGDGNEKLFF
many	-	TRBV14	TRBJ1-1	16	TGTGCCAGCAGCCATACAGGGTACTCGGTGAACACTGAAGCTTTCTTT	CASSHTGYSVNTEAFF
-	-	TRBV6-5	TRBJ1-3	13	TGTGCCAGCAGTTACTCTCAGGGAAACACCATATATTTT	CASSYSQGNTIYF
-	TRBD1	TRBV5-1	TRBJ2-7	16	TGCGCCAGCAGCTTGACGACCGGGACAGCTCGCTACGAGCAGTACTTC	CASSLTTGTARYEQYF
few	-	TRBV5-6	TRBJ2-2	15	TGTGCCAGCAGGACAGGAGCCTCGAACACCGGGGAGCTGTTTTTT	CASRTGASNTGELFF
-	-	TRBV5-6	TRBJ2-7	15	TGTGCCAGCAGCTTGGACCCGGGGGCGCAGGGGGAGCAGTACTTC	CASSLDPGAQGEQYF
few	-	TRBV20-1	TRBJ1-5	17	TGCAGTGCTAGAGGGGACACGGGAACCCGAGGGAATCAGCCCCAGCATTTT	CSARGDTGTRGNQPQHF
few	-	TRBV5-4	TRBJ2-5	13	TGTGCCAGCAGCTGGGGTGGAGGGGGGACCCAGTACTTC	CASSWGGGGTQYF
many	TRBD1	TRBV6-5	TRBJ2-5	15	TGTGCCAGCAGTCAGTCGGACAGGGGGCAAGAGACCCAGTACTTC	CASSQSDRGQETQYF
many	TRBD2	TRBV30	TRBJ2-5	14	TGTGCCTGGAGCCCGGGACTAGCTCAAGAGACCCAGTACTTC	CAWSPGLAQETQYF
medium-sized	TRBD1	TRBV7-2	TRBJ2-1	15	TGTGCCAGCAGCAGGGACAGTCCTTCACCATGGGAGCAGTTCTTC	CASSRDSPSPWEQFF
many	-	TRBV7-8	TRBJ2-5	12	TGTGCCAGCGGACGACAGCAAGAGACCCAGTACTTC	CASGRQQETQYF
-	-	TRBV12-3/TRBV12-4	TRBJ1-1	13	TGTGCCAGCAGACTACAGGAGAACACTGAAGCTTTCTTT	CASRLQENTEAFF
-	-	TRBV27	TRBJ1-1	13	TGTGCCAGCAGTTTGGGGGGAGACACTGAAGCTTTCTTT	CASSLGGDTEAFF
many	-	TRBV19	TRBJ2-1	17	TGTGCCAGTAGTATACCCCGTGGACGTGATTGGGTGGATGAGCAGTTCTTC	CASSIPRGRDWVDEQFF
-	-	TRBV10-3	TRBJ2-3	17	TGTGCCATCAGTGAGTCCCAGGCGGGTGCGGCATCCCATACGCAGTATTTT	CAISESQAGAASHTQYF
few	-	TRBV12-3/TRBV12-4	TRBJ2-5	14	TGTGCCAGCACCCAACTCCAAGGGGGAGAGACCCAGTACTTC	CASTQLQGGETQYF
-	-	TRBV29-1	TRBJ2-1	14	TGCAGCGTTGAAGGGGCCTCAAACTACAATGAGCAGTTCTTC	CSVEGASNYNEQFF
many	-	TRBV12-3/TRBV12-4	TRBJ1-4	14	TGTGCCAGCAGTCAAACCACAACTAATGAAAAACTGTTTTTT	CASSQTTTNEKLFF
many	-	TRBV12-3/TRBV12-4	TRBJ2-7	14	TGTGCCAGTTACCCAACAGGGTCCCCCTACGAGCAGTACTTC	CASYPTGSPYEQYF
few	-	TRBV5-4	TRBJ1-1	12	TGTGCCACTCGAGGGATGACACCTGAAGCTTTCTTT	CATRGMTPEAFF
many	TRBD1	TRBV11-2	TRBJ2-1	14	TGTGCCAGCAGCCAACAGGGGGGCTACAATGAGCAGTTCTTC	CASSQQGGYNEQFF
many	-	TRBV12-3/TRBV12-4	TRBJ2-1	11	TGTGCCAGCAGCTCGGTGGGTGAGCAGTTCTTC	CASSSVGEQFF
many	-	TRBV9	TRBJ2-5	13	TGTGCCAGCAGCGTAGGGACCGATCGGACCCAGTACTTC	CASSVGTDRTQYF